Shown below are 10 T cell receptor beta chains from a single sample sequenced in a study of memory CD4+ T cells and cytomegalovirus serostatus. The repertoire was sequenced with immunoSEQ multiplex PCR; TCRdb's copy has only in-frame clones and lacks some. Of roughly 48,000 clones listed, 80% are singletons. The sort gate was single viable CD3+CD4+CD8-CD45RO+ cells for memory CD4+ T cells. Sequenced: memory CD4+ T cells from blood. The source is an adult in good health and CMV-seropositive.

Only a few counts were recorded for this clone. This CDR3 reads CASSFKRISGELFF. In DNA form, the CDR3 reads TGTGCCAGCAGCTTTAAGAGGATTTCCGGGGAGCTGTTTTTT. The rearrangement links TRBV5-6 to TRBJ2-2, with D unresolved. The CDR3 runs 14 residues. Germline V CDR1 and CDR2: SGHDT, YYEEEE. V was cut by 2 bases and J by 6 bases, with 11 bases left in between.

CDR3 DNA: TGTGCCAGCAGCTTACACAGGTTGGGAGCGTCCTATGGCTACACCTTC. Translation gives CASSLHRLGASYGYTF. The chain employs TRBV7-9 and TRBJ1-2; D is possibly TRBD1 (5 bases). V shed 2 bases and J shed 4 bases, with 17 bases lying between them. Germline V gene sequence: CDR1 SEHNR, CDR2 FQNEAQ (reference sequence). This CDR3 is built from 16 residues. Full variable domain (outside the CDR3, taken from reference TRBV7-9 and TRBJ1-2): DTGVSQNPRHKITKRGQNVTFRCDPISEHNRLYWYRQTLGQGPEFLTYFQNEAQLEKSRLLSDRFSAERPKGSFSTLEIQRTEQGDSAMYLCASSLHRLGASYGYTFGSGTRLTVV.

This chain links TRBV28 with TRBJ2-7; D gene unclear. The V end lost 10 bases, the J end lost 7 bases, and 14 bases lay between the germline ends. In germline, CDR1 is MDHEN, CDR2 SYDVKM. This CDR3 contains 11 residues. DNA for the CDR3: TGTGCCACCCTTCTTAATAGGGAGCAGTACTTC. Encoded protein: CATLLNREQYF.

The rearrangement joins TRBV6-6 to TRBJ2-5; D call uncertain. V was shortened by 0 bases and J by 4 bases, with 9 bases between the two germline ends. CDR1 MNHNY and CDR2 SVGAGI come from the germline V gene (reference sequence). CDR3 length: 14 amino acids. In DNA form, the CDR3 reads TGTGCCAGCAGTTACTCCGGCTTCGGAGAGACCCAGTACTTC. It codes for CASSYSGFGETQYF.

The CDR3 region is CASSLAGPTKNIQYF. Written as DNA, the CDR3 is TGTGCCAGCAGCTTAGCGGGACCAACCAAAAACATTCAGTACTTC. The chain recombines TRBV5-4 with TRBJ2-4; 7 nucleotides agree with TRBD2. Germline CDR1 SGHNT, CDR2 YYREEE (reference sequence). This CDR3 spans 15 amino acids. With V trimmed by 2 bases and J by 2 bases, 4 bases remained unmatched.

The genes are TRBV6-6 and TRBJ2-1; TRBD2 matches 13 bases. Germline lookup yields CDR1 MNHNY and CDR2 SVGAGI (reference sequence). Trimming cost V 8 bases and J 8 bases; bases outside gene matches: 12. The CDR3 contains 16 residues. For the CDR3, the DNA is TGTGCCAGCGGTACTAGCGGGGGGGCATCAATCGATGAGCAGTTCTTC. It specifies CASGTSGGASIDEQFF.

This rearrangement joins TRBV6-1 to TRBJ1-1, with unresolved D. The V end was cut by 2 bases, the J end by 6 bases, with 10 bases between. Per the germline V gene, CDR1 is MNHNS and CDR2 is SASEGT. This CDR3 comprises 13 residues. The CDR3 DNA reads TGTGCCAGCAGTGAATATGTTTTCCCTGAAGCTTTCTTT. Residues: CASSEYVFPEAFF.

The chain is built from TRBV5-1 and TRBJ2-3, with D possibly being TRBD2 (5 bases). CDR3 length: 17 amino acids. Trimming stripped 1 base from V and 6 bases from J, with 21 bases between. The V gene's germline CDR1 is SGHRS and CDR2 YFSETQ. The CDR3 DNA is TGCGCCAGCAGCTTGATCGGAGCGGCTCACTCTGGGGATACGCAGTATTTT. Translated, it gives CASSLIGAAHSGDTQYF.

The chain combines TRBV7-9 with TRBJ2-1, with 7 bases aligning to TRBD2. CDR1 is SEHNR and CDR2 is FQNEAQ in the germline V gene (reference sequence). CDR3 length: 14 amino acids. J lost 5 bases, V lost 7 bases, and 8 bases had no gene match. Here the CDR3 DNA reads TGTGCCAGCACCCTAGCGGTGTGGGACAATGAGCAGTTCTTC. Protein: CASTLAVWDNEQFF.

V gene TRBV7-9 combines with J gene TRBJ1-1; D perhaps matches TRBD1 (5 bases). The V gene's germline CDR1 is SEHNR and CDR2 FQNEAQ (reference sequence). Trimming stripped 3 bases from V and 4 bases from J, with 9 bases between. This CDR3 is 13 amino acids long. CDR3 in DNA: TGTGCCAGCAGCTTGACAGAGGGCACTGAAGCTTTCTTT. Residues: CASSLTEGTEAFF.